This paragraph reports one T cell receptor beta chain. Its antigen remains unknown. The V gene lost 4 bases and the J gene lost 0 bases, with 16 bases spanning the gap. The CDR3 has 16 amino acids. Germline V lookup: CDR1 SGHNT, CDR2 YENEEA. This entry comes from a study of siplizumab effects on memory and regulatory T cells. Sequencing used immunoSEQ multiplex PCR; TCRdb keeps in-frame clones, though not all of them. The data show around 65,000 clones, with less than 80% seen just once and about 0.42% held by the top ten. Study findings and constraints: Roughly 75-97% of dividing CD4+ or CD8+ clones were without an attributable naive or memory phenotype. Siplizumab produced a significant reduction in alloreactive sequences that were traceable to unstimulated CD4+ memory cells. Mapping to unstimulated subsets was achieved for only a minor fraction of alloreactive clones.

What was sequenced was memory CD4+ T cells sorted from blood. This clonotype was obtained from a human donor in good health. The V gene is TRBV11-3, the J gene TRBJ2-7; a weak D match, TRBD2 (5 bases). CDR3 loop: CASSSKADGYSYEQYF. The CDR3 DNA reads as TGTGCCAGCAGCTCCAAAGCGGACGGCTACTCCTACGAGCAGTACTTC.